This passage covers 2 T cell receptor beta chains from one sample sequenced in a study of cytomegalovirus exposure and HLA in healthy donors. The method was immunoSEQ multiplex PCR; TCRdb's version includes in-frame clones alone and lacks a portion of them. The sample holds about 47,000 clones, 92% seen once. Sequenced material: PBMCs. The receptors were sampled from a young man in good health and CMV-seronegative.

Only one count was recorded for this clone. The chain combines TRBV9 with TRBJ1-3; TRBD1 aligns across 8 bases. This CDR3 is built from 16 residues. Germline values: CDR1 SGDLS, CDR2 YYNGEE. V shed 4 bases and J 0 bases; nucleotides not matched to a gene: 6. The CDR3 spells CASSPRTGYSGNTIYF. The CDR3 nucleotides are TGTGCCAGCAGCCCTCGGACAGGGTACTCTGGAAACACCATATATTTT.

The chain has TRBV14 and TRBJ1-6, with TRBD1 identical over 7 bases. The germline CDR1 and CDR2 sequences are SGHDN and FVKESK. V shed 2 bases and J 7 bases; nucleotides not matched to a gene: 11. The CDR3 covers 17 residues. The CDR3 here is CASSQTPTGWGNSPLHF. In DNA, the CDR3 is TGTGCCAGCAGCCAAACACCGACAGGGTGGGGCAATTCACCCCTCCACTTT.